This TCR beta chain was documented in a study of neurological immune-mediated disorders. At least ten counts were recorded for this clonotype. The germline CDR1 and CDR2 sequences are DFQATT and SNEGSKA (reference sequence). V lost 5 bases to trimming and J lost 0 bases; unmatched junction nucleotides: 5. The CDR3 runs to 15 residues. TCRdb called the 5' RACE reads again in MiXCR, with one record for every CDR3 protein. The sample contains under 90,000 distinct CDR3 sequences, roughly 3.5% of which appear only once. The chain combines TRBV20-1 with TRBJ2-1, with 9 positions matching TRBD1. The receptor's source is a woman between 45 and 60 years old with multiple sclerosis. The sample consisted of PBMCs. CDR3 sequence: CSAAETGGSYNEQFF. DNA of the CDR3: TGCAGTGCTGCCGAGACAGGGGGCTCCTACAATGAGCAGTTCTTC.